This entry lists 31 T cell receptor beta chains sequenced from one sample in a study of T cells after yellow fever vaccination. TCRdb re-called the 5' RACE reads through MiXCR, storing one row per CDR3 protein. The data show around 530,000 distinct CDR3 sequences, around 17% seen once. The sample consisted of PBMCs, taken more than 4 days after the first yellow fever vaccination. Source of these receptors: a man aged 18 to 29 who received the YFV17D yellow fever vaccine.

This chain joins TRBV19 and TRBJ2-7, with 9 positions matching TRBD2. With 5 bases clipped from V and 4 bases from J, the junction kept 9 bases outside the gene matches. The germline CDR1 and CDR2 sequences are LNHDA and SQIVND (reference sequence). The CDR3 extends over 15 amino acids. The CDR3 here is CASSSAGGVFYEQYF. The CDR3 DNA follows: TGTGCCAGTAGTTCAGCGGGGGGCGTTTTTTACGAGCAGTACTTC.

Details on this clonotype: An end of the junction differs from the germline gene, which may be a read error. The V call is TRBV7-7, the J call TRBJ2-2; 9 bases are a match to TRBD2. The CDR3 length is 17 residues. In germline, CDR1 is SSHAT, CDR2 FNYEAQ (reference sequence). CDR3 residues: CASSPSPTSGRTGELFF. The CDR3 DNA reads TGTGCTAGCAGCCCATCCCCTACTAGCGGGCGCACCGGGGAGCTGTTTTTT.

There are a few counts of this clonotype. The chain uses TRBV5-1 and TRBJ1-1; a possible D gene is TRBD1 (6 bases). Between the trimmed V and J ends, which lost 5 bases and 0 bases, there was a span of 8 bases. This CDR3 is built from 13 residues. Germline V gene data show CDR1 as SGHRS and CDR2 as YFSETQ. The CDR3 region is CASRGAVNTEAFF. The CDR3 DNA reads TGCGCCAGCAGGGGGGCGGTGAACACTGAAGCTTTCTTT.

This sequence joins TRBV6-1 and TRBJ2-6, with unresolved D. V was cut by 6 bases and J by 0 bases, with 6 bases left in between. Germline V CDR1 and CDR2: MNHNS, SASEGT. The CDR3 covers 14 residues. The CDR3 here is CASRIYSGANVLTF. DNA of the CDR3: TGTGCCAGCAGAATTTACTCTGGGGCCAACGTCCTGACTTTC.

The CDR3 DNA is TGTGCCAGCAGTTACTTAGGTTTACCGGCCCTATCGGGCTACACCTTC. Translating gives CASSYLGLPALSGYTF. The V call is TRBV6-5, the J call TRBJ1-2; D remains unclear. V lost 1 base and J 8 bases, leaving 20 bases between the germline ends. Per germline, CDR1 MNHEY and CDR2 SVGAGI. The CDR3 has 16 residues.

This chain connects TRBV11-2 to TRBJ2-2; 8 bases align to TRBD2. The CDR3 loop spans 21 amino acids. V lost 6 bases to trimming and J lost 1 base; unmatched junction nucleotides: 22. Germline V gene lookup returns CDR1 SGHAT and CDR2 FQNNGV. CDR3 residues: CASSLDRSGGPLKLNTGELFF. Written as DNA, the CDR3 is TGTGCCAGCAGTCTAGATCGCAGCGGGGGCCCACTAAAATTGAACACCGGGGAGCTGTTTTTT.

The chain employs TRBV10-2 and TRBJ2-5; D not certain. The CDR3 loop spans 11 amino acids. Germline CDR1 is WSHSY and CDR2 is SAAADI. The V end was cut by 0 bases, the J end by 4 bases, with 0 bases between. The chain's CDR3 is CASSESETQYF. The CDR3 DNA is TGCGCCAGCAGTGAGTCAGAGACCCAGTACTTC.

This clonotype has just a few counts. V and J are TRBV20-1 and TRBJ1-5, with D possibly TRBD1 on 5 matching bases. The CDR3 has 15 amino acids. Germline-derived CDR1 and CDR2 are DFQATT and SNEGSKA (reference sequence). Between the trimmed V and J ends, which lost 2 bases and 4 bases, there was a span of 15 bases. CDR3 loop: CSARPGGGINQPQHF. The CDR3 DNA reads TGCAGTGCTAGACCGGGGGGGGGTATTAATCAGCCCCAGCATTTT.

The rearrangement uses TRBV7-9 and TRBJ1-2; D is uncertain. Germline assignment: CDR1 SEHNR and CDR2 FQNEAQ (reference sequence). The CDR3 runs to 14 residues. V was pared by 0 bases and J by 3 bases, with 8 bases between. The CDR3 DNA reads as TGTGCCAGCAGCTTAGCGATGAGCGACTATGGCTACACCTTC. Amino acid sequence: CASSLAMSDYGYTF.

The chain couples TRBV19 to TRBJ2-1, with D perhaps TRBD1 (6 bases). This CDR3 has 14 amino acids. Germline V gives CDR1 LNHDA, CDR2 SQIVND (reference sequence). Between the trimmed V and J ends, which lost 3 bases and 6 bases, there was a span of 12 bases. The CDR3: CASSINRVGNEQFF. CDR3 nucleotide sequence: TGTGCCAGTAGTATCAACAGGGTGGGCAATGAGCAGTTCTTC.

The rearrangement joins TRBV28 to TRBJ1-4; D remains unclear. The CDR3 consists of 13 residues. The germline CDR1 and CDR2 sequences are MDHEN and SYDVKM. V gave up 3 bases and J gave up 15 bases, with 17 bases separating them. The chain's CDR3 is CASSFISRVPMFF. CDR3 DNA: TGTGCCAGCAGTTTTATTTCGAGGGTCCCGATGTTTTTT. The full variable domain, with the rest looked up from reference TRBV28 and TRBJ1-4, is DVKVTQSSRYLVKRTGEKVFLECVQDMDHENMFWYRQDPGLGLRLIYFSYDVKMKEKGDIPEGYSVSREKKERFSLILESASTNQTSMYLCASSFISRVPMFFGSGTQLSVL.

V is TRBV12-3 or TRBV12-4 and J is TRBJ2-2; 8 positions agree with TRBD1. V trimming: 3 bases; J trimming: 6 bases; junction bases outside the gene matches: 3. CDR3 size: 14 residues. This CDR3 is CASSFSQGAGELFF. CDR3 DNA: TGTGCCAGCAGTTTCTCACAGGGGGCCGGGGAGCTGTTTTTT.

The chain is built from TRBV20-1 and TRBJ2-1; TRBD2 aligns across 12 bases. The CDR3 consists of 16 residues. Germline loops: CDR1 DFQATT, CDR2 SNEGSKA (reference sequence). Written as DNA, the CDR3 is TGCTGCGCTCGAGGTTACCGACTAGCGGGGGACGCTGAGCAGTTCTTC. Amino acid sequence: CCARGYRLAGDAEQFF.

This clonotype was seen a handful of times. The CDR3 DNA follows: TGTGCCATCAGTGATTTCTATGGCTACACCTTC. Translating gives CAISDFYGYTF. The chain couples TRBV10-3 to TRBJ1-2; D unclear. In germline, CDR1 is ENHRY, CDR2 SYGVKD. The V end lost 3 bases, the J end lost 4 bases, and 3 bases lay between the germline ends. This CDR3 has 11 residues.

The chain uses TRBV29-1 and TRBJ2-2, with 7 bases that match TRBD1. This CDR3 has 14 amino acids. With V trimmed by 6 bases and J by 0 bases, 4 bases remained unmatched. CDR1 and CDR2 (germline): SQVTM, ANQGSEA. The CDR3 region has the DNA TGCAGCGTGCCGGGACAGACGAACACCGGGGAGCTGTTTTTT. As protein: CSVPGQTNTGELFF.

The sample holds a few counts of this clonotype. The chain employs TRBV15 and TRBJ2-1, with a tentative D call TRBD2 (6 bases). The length of the CDR3 is 15 residues. V was trimmed by 2 bases and J by 6 bases, leaving 14 bases between them. Germline assignment: CDR1 LNHNV and CDR2 YYDKDF (reference sequence). CDR3 in DNA: TGTGCCACCAGCAGAATTCCCGGGGGTCCCAATGAGCAGTTCTTC. Amino acids: CATSRIPGGPNEQFF.

V and J are TRBV11-1 and TRBJ1-2; a weak D match, TRBD1 (5 bases). The CDR3 length is 18 residues. Per the germline V gene, CDR1 is SGHAT and CDR2 is FQDESV (reference sequence). Trimming took off 4 bases at V and 2 bases at J, with 23 bases between the two ends. The CDR3 region is CASSSTFLLGTGNYGYTF. DNA for the CDR3: TGTGCCAGCAGCTCCACCTTTTTACTAGGGACGGGGAACTATGGCTACACCTTC.

This clonotype has a handful of counts. The chain uses TRBV10-3 and TRBJ1-1; 8 bases fit TRBD1. CDR1 is ENHRY, CDR2 SYGVKD, per germline. The CDR3 is 12 residues long. After removal of 6 bases from V and 11 bases from J, the junction contained 8 bases not matched to a gene. CDR3 sequence (DNA): TGTGCCATCAGGGACAGGGCGCTGAATGCTTTCTTT. Translating gives CAIRDRALNAFF.

The chain is built from TRBV30 and TRBJ2-3; D call uncertain. Germline V gives CDR1 GTSNPN, CDR2 SVGIG (reference sequence). CDR3 size: 13 residues. Trimming removed 2 bases at V and 1 base at J, with 7 bases between. The CDR3 region is CAWSHRGTDTQYF. Here the CDR3 DNA reads TGTGCCTGGAGTCATAGGGGCACAGATACGCAGTATTTT.

The chain is built from TRBV4-3 and TRBJ1-5; D might be TRBD1 (5 bases). V gave up 0 bases and J gave up 6 bases, with 12 bases separating them. Germline V lookup: CDR1 LGHNA, CDR2 YSLEER. The CDR3 length is 15 residues. CDR3 region: CASSQDRGDGQPQHF. CDR3 in DNA: TGCGCCAGCAGCCAAGATAGGGGCGACGGTCAGCCCCAGCATTTT.

This chain links TRBV20-1 with TRBJ1-3, with D perhaps TRBD1 (5 bases). The germline V and J ends were trimmed by 5 bases and 3 bases, with 20 bases remaining between them. In germline, CDR1 is DFQATT, CDR2 SNEGSKA (reference sequence). CDR3 length: 16 residues. This CDR3 reads CSASRGNNQIGNTIYF. CDR3 sequence (DNA): TGCAGTGCTTCCCGGGGGAACAACCAAATTGGAAACACCATATATTTT.

The V and J genes are TRBV4-3 and TRBJ2-7; D is undetermined. The CDR3 length is 14 residues. V lost 0 bases to trimming and J lost 1 base, with 7 bases between them. Germline CDR1 and CDR2: LGHNA and YSLEER. CDR3 loop: CASSQDADSYEQYF. CDR3 coding DNA: TGCGCCAGCAGCCAAGATGCGGATTCCTACGAGCAGTACTTC.

This chain links TRBV6-5 with TRBJ2-3; the D is unclear. Trimming pared 8 bases from V and 0 bases from J, leaving 12 bases between. Germline lookup yields CDR1 MNHEY and CDR2 SVGAGI. This CDR3 comprises 14 residues. DNA of the CDR3: TGTGCCAGCCGAGATTACGCGAGCACAGATACGCAGTATTTT. This gives the protein CASRDYASTDTQYF.

This clonotype was found a few times. The V and J genes are TRBV9 and TRBJ2-1; 9 bases map to TRBD1. This CDR3 is 15 amino acids long. CDR1 SGDLS and CDR2 YYNGEE come from the germline V gene. V lost 2 bases to trimming and J lost 7 bases; unmatched junction nucleotides: 7. CDR3 DNA: TGTGCCAGCAGCGTGGCGGGACAGGGTAAGAATGAGCAGTTCTTC. Amino acids: CASSVAGQGKNEQFF.

This clonotype was counted a few times. This rearrangement joins TRBV5-4 to TRBJ1-3; 7 positions agree with TRBD1. The V gene end was trimmed by 4 bases and the J gene end by 4 bases; junction bases not matched to a gene: 11. This CDR3 spans 16 amino acids. Per the germline V gene, CDR1 is SGHNT and CDR2 is YYREEE (reference sequence). The CDR3, as DNA: TGTGCCAGCAGCCCGATCCCGGGACAGATAGGAAACACCATATATTTT. Translation: CASSPIPGQIGNTIYF.

The rearrangement joins TRBV20-1 to TRBJ2-5; possibly TRBD1 for D (6 bases). This CDR3 spans 14 amino acids. V lost 6 bases and J lost 0, with 14 bases in between. Per the germline V gene, CDR1 is DFQATT and CDR2 is SNEGSKA (reference sequence). CDR3 DNA: TGCAGTGCCAGACAGGAGGAGTACCAAGAGACCCAGTACTTC. This translates into CSARQEEYQETQYF.

In nucleotides, the CDR3 is TGTGCCAGCAGTTCAACTAGCTCGGCCGGGGAGCTGTTTTTT. This encodes CASSSTSSAGELFF. V gene TRBV6-2 or TRBV6-3 combines with J gene TRBJ2-2, with D perhaps TRBD2 (6 bases). The V gene's germline CDR1 is MNHEY and CDR2 SVGEGT. Trimming left V 4 bases short and J 6 bases short, with 12 bases between. The CDR3 consists of 14 residues.

V usage is TRBV13 and J usage is TRBJ1-6; weak D call: TRBD1 (6 bases). The germline V gene encodes CDR1 PRHDT and CDR2 FYEKMQ (reference sequence). V was trimmed by 5 bases and J by 8 bases, leaving 25 bases between them. The CDR3 covers 18 residues. The CDR3, as DNA: TGTGCCAGCAGCCAAGAAAGGGGCAGGGGCCGGGGCTATTCACCCCTCCACTTT. The encoded protein is CASSQERGRGRGYSPLHF. Full variable domain (outside the CDR3, taken from reference TRBV13 and TRBJ1-6): AAGVIQSPRHLIKEKRETATLKCYPIPRHDTVYWYQQGPGQDPQFLISFYEKMQSDKGSIPDRFSAQQFSDYHSELNMSSLELGDSALYFCASSQERGRGRGYSPLHFGNGTRLTVT.

The chain couples TRBV6-2 or TRBV6-3 to TRBJ2-1; perhaps TRBD1 as D (6 bases). Between the trimmed V and J ends, which lost 2 bases and 8 bases, there was a span of 19 bases. The length of the CDR3 is 16 residues. CDR1 is MNHEY, CDR2 SVGEGT, per germline. The CDR3 loop is CASSYDFSRGWDEQFF. CDR3 nucleotides: TGTGCCAGCAGTTACGATTTTAGCAGGGGTTGGGATGAGCAGTTCTTC.

CDR3 coding DNA: TGTGCCAGCTCACCAGGACAGAACGGTGCCTACGAGCAGTACTTC. Its translation is CASSPGQNGAYEQYF. V usage is TRBV18 and J usage is TRBJ2-7, with a weak D call TRBD1 (6 bases). The V gene's germline CDR1 is KGHSH and CDR2 LQKENI. CDR3 length: 15 amino acids. Trimming left V 2 bases short and J 2 bases short, with 13 bases between. The full variable domain, its missing parts supplied by reference TRBV18 and TRBJ2-7, is NAGVMQNPRHLVRRRGQEARLRCSPMKGHSHVYWYRQLPEEGLKFMVYLQKENIIDESGMPKERFSAEFPKEGPSILRIQQVVRGDSAAYFCASSPGQNGAYEQYFGPGTRLTVT.

This chain joins TRBV7-2 and TRBJ1-1; no firm D call. Trimming removed 5 bases at V and 5 bases at J, with 18 bases between. CDR3 size: 15 residues. Per germline, CDR1 SGHTA and CDR2 FQGNSA. DNA for the CDR3: TGTGCCAGCAGCCATTCCCGGGCCGCGGGGACTGAAGCTTTCTTT. Translated, it gives CASSHSRAAGTEAFF.